These T cell receptor beta chains were read from a single sample in a study of technical replicates of blood from a handful of donors. TCRdb's copy holds only in-frame clones and misses some; the assay was immunoSEQ multiplex PCR. The sample records some 79,000 clones, roughly 92% being singletons. The sample was T cells isolated from PBMCs. These receptors all stem from a human donor in good health. Both conserved end residues are part of each CDR3. The order of the fields is CDR3 protein, CDR3 DNA, clone size, V gene, J gene, D gene. A D gene is named only where the DNA matches it firmly. Clone size, where shown, is once, few, many, or a class for clones that have expanded.

CASSAGGMHGYTF,TGTGCCAGCAGCGCTGGGGGGATGCATGGCTACACCTTC,.,TRBV5-6,TRBJ1-2,.
CASSPQAGPNEKLFF,TGCGCCAGCAGCCCCCAGGCAGGTCCTAATGAAAAACTGTTTTTT,.,TRBV4-1,TRBJ1-4,.
CAITGGRDEKLFF,TGTGCCATAACAGGGGGGAGGGATGAAAAACTGTTTTTT,.,TRBV28,TRBJ1-4,TRBD1
CASSPGLVFGEQYF,TGTGCCAGTAGCCCGGGACTAGTGTTTGGCGAGCAGTACTTC,.,TRBV19,TRBJ2-7,TRBD2
CATSSFTGLAGGLSSYNEQFF,TGTGCCACCAGCAGTTTCACCGGACTAGCGGGAGGTTTAAGCTCCTACAATGAGCAGTTCTTC,.,TRBV15,TRBJ2-1,TRBD2
CASSYRGQGGDTQYF,TGTGCCAGCAGTTACAGAGGACAGGGTGGTGATACGCAGTATTTT,.,TRBV6-5,TRBJ2-3,TRBD1
CASSHAGPAYEQYF,TGTGCCAGCAGCCACGCGGGACCGGCCTACGAGCAGTACTTC,.,TRBV4-2,TRBJ2-7,.
CASSLDRVSSYNEQFF,TGTGCCAGCAGCTTGGATCGCGTTTCCTCCTACAATGAGCAGTTCTTC,.,TRBV5-5,TRBJ2-1,.
CASSPTRGQGDEKLFF,TGTGCCAGCAGCCCAACCCGGGGACAGGGGGATGAAAAACTGTTTTTT,.,TRBV7-9,TRBJ1-4,TRBD1
CASRGDRGNQPQHF,TGTGCCAGCAGAGGGGACAGGGGTAATCAGCCCCAGCATTTT,.,TRBV27,TRBJ1-5,TRBD1
CASSSRIGTASSYEQYF,TGTGCCAGCAGCTCCCGTATCGGGACAGCGAGCTCCTACGAGCAGTACTTC,.,TRBV4-2,TRBJ2-7,TRBD1
CASMIWEGLDSLGYTF,TGTGCCAGCATGATTTGGGAGGGCCTCGATTCGTTAGGCTACACCTTC,.,TRBV5-8,TRBJ1-2,.
CASSPTGGVGYGYTF,TGTGCCAGCAGCCCAACAGGGGGAGTAGGCTATGGCTACACCTTC,.,TRBV5-4,TRBJ1-2,TRBD1
CASRSPREQYF,TGTGCCAGCAGGTCCCCTAGAGAGCAGTACTTC,.,TRBV7-9,TRBJ2-7,.
CASSEIAGVGVTQYF,TGCGCCAGCAGCGAGATAGCGGGAGTGGGGGTGACCCAGTACTTC,.,TRBV5-1,TRBJ2-5,TRBD2
CASSIREGPYGYTF,TGTGCCAGCAGCATCAGGGAGGGGCCTTATGGCTACACCTTC,.,TRBV7-9,TRBJ1-2,.
CAISGDSGVETQYF,TGTGCCATCAGTGGAGATAGCGGGGTTGAGACCCAGTACTTC,.,TRBV10-3,TRBJ2-5,TRBD2
CASSYSGGLNTEAFF,TGTGCCAGCAGTTACTCGGGGGGACTGAACACTGAAGCTTTCTTT,.,TRBV6-5,TRBJ1-1,.
CASSYSSAPGTQYF,TGTGCCAGCAGTTACTCATCGGCCCCAGGGACCCAGTACTTC,once,TRBV6-5,TRBJ2-5,.
CAWSSDRGNSPLHF,TGTGCCTGGAGTTCGGACAGGGGAAATTCACCCCTCCACTTT,.,TRBV30,TRBJ1-6,TRBD1
CASSTYSGGAVQTQYF,TGCGCCAGCAGCACCTATAGCGGGGGGGCGGTACAGACCCAGTACTTC,.,TRBV5-1,TRBJ2-5,TRBD2
CASTQDRNSPLHF,TGTGCCAGCACACAGGATCGTAATTCACCCCTCCACTTT,.,TRBV2,TRBJ1-6,.
CASSQRGSGANVLTF,TGTGCCAGCAGCCAACGGGGCTCTGGGGCCAACGTCCTGACTTTC,.,TRBV7-9,TRBJ2-6,.
CASKPSYNSPLHF,TGTGCCAGCAAGCCCTCTTATAATTCACCCCTCCACTTT,.,TRBV2,TRBJ1-6,.
CASSDVVGTSASPRELFF,TGTGCCAGCAGCGATGTTGTGGGGACTAGCGCCTCGCCGCGGGAGCTGTTTTTT,.,TRBV5-4,TRBJ2-2,TRBD2
CASSPLGPYEQYF,TGTGCCAGCAGTCCCCTAGGTCCTTACGAGCAGTACTTC,.,TRBV27,TRBJ2-7,.
CASSRDRGHGYTF,TGTGCCAGCAGTCGGGACAGGGGTCATGGCTACACCTTC,.,TRBV6-5,TRBJ1-2,TRBD1
CASSIVSGANVLTF,TGTGCCAGTAGTATAGTATCTGGGGCCAACGTCCTGACTTTC,.,TRBV19,TRBJ2-6,.
CASSAGFSYEQYF,TGTGCCAGCAGTGCGGGGTTCTCCTACGAGCAGTACTTC,.,TRBV2,TRBJ2-7,.
CASQGYAEAFF,TGTGCCAGCCAGGGTTACGCTGAAGCTTTCTTT,.,TRBV2,TRBJ1-1,.
CSASEQYEQYF,TGCAGTGCTAGCGAGCAATACGAGCAGTACTTC,.,TRBV20-1,TRBJ2-7,.
CASRRDRQETQYF,TGTGCCAGCCGCCGGGACAGGCAAGAGACCCAGTACTTC,.,TRBV2,TRBJ2-5,TRBD1
CSVEDRRDWLAFF,TGCAGCGTTGAAGATAGGAGGGATTGGTTAGCTTTCTTT,few,TRBV29-1,TRBJ1-1,.
CASSYQRQGQQFF,TGTGCCAGCAGTTACCAACGACAGGGCCAGCAGTTCTTC,.,TRBV6-6,TRBJ2-1,TRBD1
CASSQHGTGIEKLFF,TGCGCCAGCAGCCAACACGGGACAGGGATTGAAAAACTGTTTTTT,once,TRBV4-1,TRBJ1-4,TRBD1
CASSRTSGYNEQFF,TGTGCCAGCAGCCGGACTAGCGGTTACAATGAGCAGTTCTTC,.,TRBV7-9,TRBJ2-1,TRBD2
CASSDSQGGYGYTF,TGTGCCAGCAGTGACTCGCAGGGAGGCTATGGCTACACCTTC,.,TRBV6-4,TRBJ1-2,.
CAQGQGKMNTEAFF,TGCGCACAGGGGCAGGGGAAAATGAACACTGAAGCTTTCTTT,.,TRBV6-8,TRBJ1-1,TRBD1
CASSLDRTYEQYF,TGTGCCAGCAGCCTAGACAGGACCTACGAGCAGTACTTC,.,TRBV6-6,TRBJ2-7,.
CASSLSQGLNIQYF,TGTGCCAGCAGTTTAAGTCAGGGTTTGAACATTCAGTACTTC,.,TRBV28,TRBJ2-4,.
CATSSRGGIGETQYF,TGTGCCACCAGCAGTCGGGGGGGCATTGGTGAGACCCAGTACTTC,.,TRBV15,TRBJ2-5,TRBD2
CASSDGQGTQYF,TGCGCCAGCAGTGACGGACAGGGAACGCAGTATTTT,.,TRBV5-1,TRBJ2-3,TRBD1
CAGGDRNTEAFF,TGTGCCGGCGGCGACAGAAACACTGAAGCTTTCTTT,.,TRBV2,TRBJ1-1,.
CSADLADLNEQFF,TGCAGCGCTGATCTAGCGGACCTCAATGAGCAGTTCTTC,.,TRBV29-1,TRBJ2-1,TRBD2
CASSQETDYNEQFF,TGCGCCAGCAGCCAAGAGACAGACTACAATGAGCAGTTCTTC,.,TRBV4-1,TRBJ2-1,.
CASSKQAGGVYEQYF,TGTGCCAGCAGCAAACAAGCGGGGGGAGTCTACGAGCAGTACTTC,.,TRBV9,TRBJ2-7,TRBD2
CAWSLGGGAGQPQHF,TGTGCCTGGAGTTTAGGAGGGGGCGCGGGTCAGCCCCAGCATTTT,.,TRBV30,TRBJ1-5,TRBD1